These T cell receptor beta chains were read from a single sample in a study of cytomegalovirus exposure and HLA in healthy donors. Sequencing used immunoSEQ multiplex PCR; TCRdb keeps in-frame clones, though not all of them. Altogether roughly 93,000 clones are present, around 75% being singletons, with the ten largest covering roughly 3%. The sequenced sample consisted of PBMCs. The receptors stem from a middle-aged man in good health and CMV-seronegative. Each CDR3 is given with its conserved first and last residue. The D gene is left open where the match is weak. Size is stated for part of the rows, as once, few or many counts, or as a class when the clone is expanded.

D gene: -; J gene: TRBJ2-5; clone size: -; V gene: TRBV9; CDR3 DNA: TGTGCCAGCAGCGTAGCGGGTCGCCAAGAGACCCAGTACTTC; CDR3 protein: CASSVAGRQETQYF
D gene: TRBD1; J gene: TRBJ2-1; clone size: -; V gene: TRBV7-7; CDR3 DNA: TGTGCCAGCAGCTTAGCGCCGACAGGGGGCACCTACAATGAGCAGTTCTTC; CDR3 protein: CASSLAPTGGTYNEQFF
D gene: TRBD1; J gene: TRBJ2-2; clone size: few; V gene: TRBV5-4; CDR3 DNA: TGTGCCAGCAGCTCGGACAGGGTGAACACCGGGGAGCTGTTTTTT; CDR3 protein: CASSSDRVNTGELFF
D gene: -; J gene: TRBJ1-6; clone size: -; V gene: TRBV9; CDR3 DNA: TGTGCCAGCAGCGTAGCCCCCCAAAATGATTCACCCCTCCACTTT; CDR3 protein: CASSVAPQNDSPLHF
D gene: TRBD2; J gene: TRBJ2-7; clone size: -; V gene: TRBV4-3; CDR3 DNA: TGCGCCAGCAGCCAGGTGACTAGCGGGGTCTCCTACGAGCAGTACTTC; CDR3 protein: CASSQVTSGVSYEQYF
D gene: TRBD2; J gene: TRBJ2-5; clone size: -; V gene: TRBV6-5; CDR3 DNA: TGTGCCAGCAGCGCCGGGACTAGCGGTCAAGAGACCCAGTACTTC; CDR3 protein: CASSAGTSGQETQYF
D gene: TRBD1; J gene: TRBJ1-2; clone size: -; V gene: TRBV6-5; CDR3 DNA: TGTGCCAGCAGTTTGGGACAGGGTAAGAGAGGCTACACCTTC; CDR3 protein: CASSLGQGKRGYTF
D gene: -; J gene: TRBJ1-6; clone size: -; V gene: TRBV7-9; CDR3 DNA: TGTGCCAGCAGCTTAGATCCAGGTGGACATGGGAATTCACCCCTCCACTTT; CDR3 protein: CASSLDPGGHGNSPLHF
D gene: TRBD1; J gene: TRBJ1-6; clone size: -; V gene: TRBV6-1; CDR3 DNA: TGTGCCAGCAGTGAGTCGGGACAGAGTTCACCCCTCCACTTT; CDR3 protein: CASSESGQSSPLHF
D gene: TRBD1; J gene: TRBJ2-7; clone size: -; V gene: TRBV7-6; CDR3 DNA: TGTGCCAGCAGCTTAGCTACCGGGACAGGGAGATCCTACGAGCAGTACTTC; CDR3 protein: CASSLATGTGRSYEQYF
D gene: TRBD1; J gene: TRBJ2-5; clone size: -; V gene: TRBV6-6; CDR3 DNA: TGTGCCAGCAGTTACCTTTCGGACAGGGGAGAGACCCAGTACTTC; CDR3 protein: CASSYLSDRGETQYF
D gene: TRBD1; J gene: TRBJ2-1; clone size: -; V gene: TRBV27; CDR3 DNA: TGTGCCAGCAGTCGACAGGGCAATGAGCAGTTCTTC; CDR3 protein: CASSRQGNEQFF
D gene: TRBD2; J gene: TRBJ2-3; clone size: -; V gene: TRBV6-6; CDR3 DNA: TGTGCCAGCAGTTACGATAGCGGGGGGGCAGATACGCAGTATTTT; CDR3 protein: CASSYDSGGADTQYF
D gene: -; J gene: TRBJ2-2; clone size: -; V gene: TRBV30; CDR3 DNA: TGTGCCTGGAACCTAGGGGACATGTCTGTTGTGAACACCGGGGAGCTGTTTTTT; CDR3 protein: CAWNLGDMSVVNTGELFF
D gene: -; J gene: TRBJ1-5; clone size: -; V gene: TRBV6-5; CDR3 DNA: TGTGCCAGCAGTTACTCGGGGACTAACGGACAGCCCCAGCATTTT; CDR3 protein: CASSYSGTNGQPQHF
D gene: TRBD2; J gene: TRBJ2-1; clone size: -; V gene: TRBV27; CDR3 DNA: TGTGCCAGCAGTTTCTCTAGCGGGGGTCTGAATGAGCAGTTCTTC; CDR3 protein: CASSFSSGGLNEQFF
D gene: TRBD1; J gene: TRBJ1-1; clone size: -; V gene: TRBV15; CDR3 DNA: TGTGCCACTGGACAGGGGGCGCAAAATGGATCTTTCTTT; CDR3 protein: CATGQGAQNGSFF
D gene: -; J gene: TRBJ1-1; clone size: -; V gene: TRBV7-2; CDR3 DNA: TGTGCCAGCAGCTGGGCGGGCTACACTGAAGCTTTCTTT; CDR3 protein: CASSWAGYTEAFF
D gene: TRBD2; J gene: TRBJ2-3; clone size: -; V gene: TRBV10-3; CDR3 DNA: TGTGCCATCAGTGAGTCTCTAGCGGGGGGTGGCCCAGATACGCAGTATTTT; CDR3 protein: CAISESLAGGGPDTQYF
D gene: -; J gene: TRBJ2-5; clone size: -; V gene: TRBV30; CDR3 DNA: TGTGCCTGGAGTGAACAGGGAGAGACCCAGTACTTC; CDR3 protein: CAWSEQGETQYF
D gene: -; J gene: TRBJ1-2; clone size: -; V gene: TRBV4-3; CDR3 DNA: TGCGCCAGCAGCCCAGGGGAAGGCAGGGGCTACACCTTC; CDR3 protein: CASSPGEGRGYTF
D gene: -; J gene: TRBJ2-5; clone size: few; V gene: TRBV5-6; CDR3 DNA: TGTGCCAGCAGCGAGACAAAATCGACAACCCTGAGAGAGACCCAGTACTTC; CDR3 protein: CASSETKSTTLRETQYF
D gene: TRBD1; J gene: TRBJ2-7; clone size: -; V gene: TRBV6-5; CDR3 DNA: TGTGCCAGCAGAGCCCGGGACAGGGGGATCTACGAGCAGTACTTC; CDR3 protein: CASRARDRGIYEQYF
D gene: TRBD2; J gene: TRBJ2-5; clone size: -; V gene: TRBV11-2; CDR3 DNA: TGTGCCAGCAGTAATAGCGGGGCCGAGACCCAGTACTTC; CDR3 protein: CASSNSGAETQYF
D gene: TRBD1; J gene: TRBJ2-3; clone size: once; V gene: TRBV7-2; CDR3 DNA: TGTGCCAGCAGCCCGGGACAGGGGGCAGATACGCAGTATTTT; CDR3 protein: CASSPGQGADTQYF
D gene: -; J gene: TRBJ1-2; clone size: -; V gene: TRBV4-3; CDR3 DNA: TGCGCCAGCAGCCAACTGCCAGGAAATGGCTACACCTTC; CDR3 protein: CASSQLPGNGYTF
D gene: TRBD2; J gene: TRBJ2-7; clone size: -; V gene: TRBV5-6; CDR3 DNA: TGTGCCAGCAGCTTTATAGCGGGGTCCTCCTACGAGCAGTACTTC; CDR3 protein: CASSFIAGSSYEQYF
D gene: -; J gene: TRBJ2-7; clone size: -; V gene: TRBV28; CDR3 DNA: TGTGCCAGCAGTTTATTGGGGGGATCACCTTCCTACGAGCAGTACTTC; CDR3 protein: CASSLLGGSPSYEQYF
D gene: -; J gene: TRBJ2-1; clone size: -; V gene: TRBV6-5; CDR3 DNA: TGTGCCAGCAGGTCCGGGATCTACGAGCAGTTCTTC; CDR3 protein: CASRSGIYEQFF
D gene: -; J gene: TRBJ1-1; clone size: -; V gene: TRBV5-1; CDR3 DNA: TGCGCCAGCAGCTTGCAGGGTTGGACTGAAGCTTTCTTT; CDR3 protein: CASSLQGWTEAFF
D gene: -; J gene: TRBJ2-3; clone size: few; V gene: TRBV5-1; CDR3 DNA: TGCGCCAGCAGCCCGCAGGGTGCAGATACGCAGTATTTT; CDR3 protein: CASSPQGADTQYF
D gene: TRBD1; J gene: TRBJ1-1; clone size: few; V gene: TRBV7-9; CDR3 DNA: TGTGCCAGCAGCTTGCAGGGGGTGAACACTGAAGCTTTCTTT; CDR3 protein: CASSLQGVNTEAFF
D gene: TRBD1; J gene: TRBJ2-7; clone size: few; V gene: TRBV15; CDR3 DNA: TGTGCCACCAGCAGCGACTCGACAGGGGGCTACGAGCAGTACTTC; CDR3 protein: CATSSDSTGGYEQYF
D gene: -; J gene: TRBJ1-4; clone size: few; V gene: TRBV6-6; CDR3 DNA: TGTGCCAGCCAGGTTCGGGGTGAAAAACTGTTTTTT; CDR3 protein: CASQVRGEKLFF
D gene: -; J gene: TRBJ2-1; clone size: once; V gene: TRBV9; CDR3 DNA: TGTGCCAGCAGCGTAGGACTGGGGGGCTACAATGAGCAGTTCTTC; CDR3 protein: CASSVGLGGYNEQFF
D gene: -; J gene: TRBJ2-3; clone size: few; V gene: TRBV5-1; CDR3 DNA: TGCGCCAGCAGCTTGGGGGGCGGCACAGATACGCAGTATTTT; CDR3 protein: CASSLGGGTDTQYF
D gene: TRBD2; J gene: TRBJ2-5; clone size: few; V gene: TRBV18; CDR3 DNA: TGTGCCAGCTCACCAGGGGAGGGCGTAGAGACCCAGTACTTC; CDR3 protein: CASSPGEGVETQYF
D gene: -; J gene: TRBJ2-7; clone size: -; V gene: TRBV7-9; CDR3 DNA: TGTGCCAGCAGCTTAAGGGACATCTCCTACGAGCAGTACTTC; CDR3 protein: CASSLRDISYEQYF
D gene: TRBD1; J gene: TRBJ1-6; clone size: -; V gene: TRBV4-2; CDR3 DNA: TGTGCCAGCAGCCTAACAGGGGGCGGAGGCGCCTATAATTCACCCCTCCACTTT; CDR3 protein: CASSLTGGGGAYNSPLHF
D gene: TRBD2; J gene: TRBJ2-7; clone size: -; V gene: TRBV15; CDR3 DNA: TGTGCCACCAGCAGAGCCCCGGGGGGGTTTCGCGAGCAGTACTTC; CDR3 protein: CATSRAPGGFREQYF
D gene: TRBD1; J gene: TRBJ1-2; clone size: -; V gene: TRBV18; CDR3 DNA: TGTGCCAGCTCACCCGGGACAGGGCCCGCTAACTATGGCTACACCTTC; CDR3 protein: CASSPGTGPANYGYTF